The entry below describes one T cell receptor (beta chain). The CDR3 has 12 residues. The germline V and J ends were trimmed by 4 bases and 5 bases, with 8 bases remaining between them. The V gene's germline CDR1 is MDHEN and CDR2 SYDVKM. This sample is part of a study of blood T cell repertoires in COVID-19. Looking at the study overall: T cells, B-cell-depleted T cells, or PBMCs supplied cDNA or gDNA.

In the original analysis: For nucleated cells, counts were estimated from reference gene primer amplification. The repertoire was sequenced with immunoSEQ multiplex PCR; TCRdb's copy has only in-frame clones and lacks some. From that table come the V and J calls and clone size; the DNA was used to work out D and trimming. The profile shows 200,000 to 300,000 clones, about 83% of them singletons. Sequencing input: peripheral blood. The TCR originated in a human donor in a cohort sampled during active COVID-19. J is TRBJ1-2 and V is TRBV28; D might be TRBD1 (5 bases). CDR3 in amino acids: CASSSRVYGYTF. The CDR3 DNA is TGTGCCAGCAGTTCCAGGGTTTATGGCTACACCTTC.